This TCR beta chain was retrieved from a study of post-analysis software for immune sequencing data. Across the study: Several disease courses (relapsing-remitting, secondary progressive and progressive-relapsing) of multiple sclerosis were included. Whole-study results and caveats: Included in a set of about 5 TRBV segments more frequent in patients than controls were TRBV5-6, TRBV5-1 and TRBV20-1. Controls had significantly higher normalized Chao1 diversity than multiple sclerosis patients.

On this clonotype itself: As yet, its antigen is unknown.

Libraries were made from TCR beta cDNA, and they carried unique molecular identifiers. Input amounts of roughly 0.85 to 10 million T cells were used. These gave 500,000 or so cDNA molecules, so each molecule approximated one T cell. TCRdb reprocessed the PCR reads with MiXCR, giving one entry per CDR3 protein. The sample has a few hundred thousand distinct CDR3 sequences, less than 35% seen once. Germline loops: CDR1 LNHNV, CDR2 YYDKDF (reference sequence). The CDR3 has 14 amino acids. The V and J ends lost 1 base and 2 bases respectively, with 7 bases between them. What was sequenced was blood. The TCR was taken from a girl under 18 with multiple sclerosis. This rearrangement joins TRBV15 to TRBJ2-3, with D possibly being TRBD2 (6 bases). CDR3 DNA sequence: TGTGCCACCAGCAGAGGGGGGGTCACAGATACGCAGTATTTT. Translating gives CATSRGGVTDTQYF.